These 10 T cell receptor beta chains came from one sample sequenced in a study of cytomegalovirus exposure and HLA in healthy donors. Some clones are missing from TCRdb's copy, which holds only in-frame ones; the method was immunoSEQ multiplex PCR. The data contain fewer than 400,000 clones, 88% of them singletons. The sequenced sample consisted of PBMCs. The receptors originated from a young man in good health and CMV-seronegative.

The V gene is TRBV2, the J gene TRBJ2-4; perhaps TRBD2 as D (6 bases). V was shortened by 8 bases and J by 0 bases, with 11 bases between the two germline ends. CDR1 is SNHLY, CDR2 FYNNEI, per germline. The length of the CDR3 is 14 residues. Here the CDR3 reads CASGEVLAKNIQYF. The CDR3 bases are TGTGCCAGCGGGGAGGTTCTAGCCAAAAACATTCAGTACTTC.

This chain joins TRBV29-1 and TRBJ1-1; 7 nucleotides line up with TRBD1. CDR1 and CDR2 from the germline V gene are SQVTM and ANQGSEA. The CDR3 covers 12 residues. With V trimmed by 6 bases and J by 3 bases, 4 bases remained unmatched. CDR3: CSVFDRDTEAFF. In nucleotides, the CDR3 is TGCAGCGTCTTTGACAGGGACACTGAAGCTTTCTTT.

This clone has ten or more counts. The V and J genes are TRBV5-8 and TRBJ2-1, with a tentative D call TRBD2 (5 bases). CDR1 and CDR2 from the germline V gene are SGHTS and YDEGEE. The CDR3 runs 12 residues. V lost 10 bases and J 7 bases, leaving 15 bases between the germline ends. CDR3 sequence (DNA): TGTGCCGGAGGCATTTTAGGAAATGAGCAGTTCTTC. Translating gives CAGGILGNEQFF.

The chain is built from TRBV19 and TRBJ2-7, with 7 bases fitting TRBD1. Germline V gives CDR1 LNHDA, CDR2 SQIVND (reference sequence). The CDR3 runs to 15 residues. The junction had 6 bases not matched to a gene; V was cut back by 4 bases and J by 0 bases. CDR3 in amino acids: CASSTRQGSSYEQYF. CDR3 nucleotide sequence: TGTGCCAGTAGTACCCGACAGGGTAGCTCCTACGAGCAGTACTTC.

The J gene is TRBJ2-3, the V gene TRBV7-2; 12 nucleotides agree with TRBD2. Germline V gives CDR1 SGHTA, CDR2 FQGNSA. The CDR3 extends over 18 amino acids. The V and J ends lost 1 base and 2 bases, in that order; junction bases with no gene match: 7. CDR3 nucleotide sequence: TGTGCCAGCAGCTTAGAGACTAGCGGGGGACGGCACACAGATACGCAGTATTTT. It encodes CASSLETSGGRHTDTQYF.

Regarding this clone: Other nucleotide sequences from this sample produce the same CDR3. The CDR3 region is CASSVGQGSYNEQFF. The CDR3 DNA sequence: TGTGCCAGCAGCGTAGGACAGGGTAGCTACAATGAGCAGTTCTTC. The genes are TRBV9 and TRBJ2-1; TRBD1 matches at 7 bases. The germline gives CDR1 SGDLS, CDR2 YYNGEE. The V gene end was trimmed by 0 bases and the J gene end by 3 bases; junction bases not matched to a gene: 3. The length of the CDR3 is 15 residues.

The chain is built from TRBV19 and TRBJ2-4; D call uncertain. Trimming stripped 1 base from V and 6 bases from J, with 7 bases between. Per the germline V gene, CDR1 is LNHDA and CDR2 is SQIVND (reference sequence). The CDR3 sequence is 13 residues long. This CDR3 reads CASSIGLLNIQYF. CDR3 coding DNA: TGTGCCAGTAGTATAGGTCTTCTAAACATTCAGTACTTC.

This CDR3 is CASSRGVTNEQFF. In nucleotides, the CDR3 is TGTGCCAGCAGCCGGGGGGTGACAAATGAGCAGTTCTTC. The rearrangement links TRBV7-2 to TRBJ2-1; 7 nucleotides match TRBD2. CDR1 and CDR2 (germline): SGHTA, FQGNSA. The CDR3 has 13 residues. V shed 5 bases, J shed 7 bases, and the junction held 5 bases outside the gene matches. Based on the CDR3 plus reference TRBV7-2 and TRBJ2-1, the full variable domain is GAGVSQSPSNKVTEKGKDVELRCDPISGHTALYWYRQSLGQGLEFLIYFQGNSAPDKSGLPSDRFSAERTGGSVSTLTIQRTQQEDSAVYLCASSRGVTNEQFFGPGTRLTVL.

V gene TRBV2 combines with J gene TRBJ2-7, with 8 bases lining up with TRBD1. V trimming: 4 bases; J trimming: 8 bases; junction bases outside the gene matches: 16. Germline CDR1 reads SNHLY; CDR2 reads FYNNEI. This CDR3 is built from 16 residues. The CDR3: CASSGGQGYRVGKQYF. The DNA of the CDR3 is TGTGCCAGCAGTGGAGGACAGGGATATAGGGTCGGCAAGCAGTACTTC. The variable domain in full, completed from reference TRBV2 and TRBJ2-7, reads EPEVTQTPSHQVTQMGQEVILRCVPISNHLYFYWYRQILGQKVEFLVSFYNNEISEKSEIFDDQFSVERPDGSNFTLKIRSTKLEDSAMYFCASSGGQGYRVGKQYFGPGTRLTVT.

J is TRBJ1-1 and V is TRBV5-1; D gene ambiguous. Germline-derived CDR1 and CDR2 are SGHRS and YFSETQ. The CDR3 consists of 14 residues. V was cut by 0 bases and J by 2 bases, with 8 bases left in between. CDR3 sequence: CASSLAGFNTEAFF. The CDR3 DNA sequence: TGCGCCAGCAGCTTGGCCGGGTTTAACACTGAAGCTTTCTTT.